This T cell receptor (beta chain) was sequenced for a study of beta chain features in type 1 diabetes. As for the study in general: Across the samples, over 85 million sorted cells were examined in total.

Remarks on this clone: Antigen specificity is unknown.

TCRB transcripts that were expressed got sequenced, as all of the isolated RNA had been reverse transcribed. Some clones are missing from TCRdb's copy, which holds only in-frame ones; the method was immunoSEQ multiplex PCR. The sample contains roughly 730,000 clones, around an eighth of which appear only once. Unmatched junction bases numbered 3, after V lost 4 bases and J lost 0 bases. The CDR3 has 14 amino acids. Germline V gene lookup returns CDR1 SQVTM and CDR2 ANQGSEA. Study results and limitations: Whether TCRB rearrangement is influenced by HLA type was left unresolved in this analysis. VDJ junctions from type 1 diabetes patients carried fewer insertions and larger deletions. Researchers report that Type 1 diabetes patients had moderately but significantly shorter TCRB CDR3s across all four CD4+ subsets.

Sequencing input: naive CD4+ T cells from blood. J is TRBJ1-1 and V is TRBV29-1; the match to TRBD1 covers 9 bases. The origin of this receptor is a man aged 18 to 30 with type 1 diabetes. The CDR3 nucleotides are TGCAGCGTTGGGGGACAGGGTATGAACACTGAAGCTTTCTTT. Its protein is CSVGGQGMNTEAFF.